Each of the 5 T cell receptor beta chains below was sequenced from the same sample in a study of molecular identifiers for immune sequencing clone quantification. TCRdb itself ran the PCR reads through MiXCR, one entry per CDR3 protein. Seen here are about 630,000 distinct CDR3 sequences, roughly 23% observed once, and the top ten hold around 0.78%. The sequenced material came from naive CD8+ T cells from blood, with Jurkat cell RNA spiked in. Stated subset: FACS-sorted CD8+CD4-CCR7+CD45RA+ naive T cells. These receptors all come from a human donor in good health. Some libraries in this study had Jurkat cell RNA spiked in.

This clonotype occurred a few times. This chain links TRBV5-4 with TRBJ1-6; weak D call: TRBD1 (5 bases). The CDR3 is 18 residues long. Germline CDR1 is SGHNT and CDR2 is YYREEE (reference sequence). The V end was cut by 4 bases, the J end by 0 bases, with 17 bases between. CDR3 in DNA: TGTGCCAGCAGCCCGGAAGGGGCAGGGAGCTCCTATAATTCACCCCTCCACTTT. It is translated as CASSPEGAGSSYNSPLHF.

A few counts support this clonotype. The chain links TRBV4-1 to TRBJ2-1, with TRBD2 identical over 8 bases. Trimming took 4 bases from V and 0 from J; bases not matched to a gene: 8. The CDR3 extends over 17 amino acids. From germline, CDR1 is MGHRA and CDR2 YSYEKL. CDR3 DNA: TGCGCCAGCAGCCCGAATAGCGGGGTGAGCTCCTACAATGAGCAGTTCTTC. It encodes CASSPNSGVSSYNEQFF.

The chain employs TRBV12-3 or TRBV12-4 and TRBJ1-1, with TRBD1 matching 8 bases. There are 14 residues in the CDR3. V dropped 5 bases and J dropped 1; count of bases not matched to a gene: 3. The CDR3 DNA follows: TGTGCCAGCAGTCCGACAGGGGAGAACACTGAAGCTTTCTTT. Its translation is CASSPTGENTEAFF.

The chain links TRBV4-1 to TRBJ2-1; 7 positions agree with TRBD1. This CDR3 spans 16 amino acids. Germline lookup yields CDR1 MGHRA and CDR2 YSYEKL. V dropped 3 bases and J dropped 3; count of bases not matched to a gene: 8. CDR3 in amino acids: CASSQRQGGSYNEQFF. The CDR3 DNA follows: TGCGCCAGCAGCCAGAGACAGGGCGGCAGCTACAATGAGCAGTTCTTC.

The table lists this clonotype with many counts. V is TRBV7-9 and J is TRBJ1-2; 8 bases map to TRBD1. The CDR3 runs 16 residues. The V gene's germline CDR1 is SEHNR and CDR2 FQNEAQ (reference sequence). With 6 bases clipped from V and 0 bases from J, the junction kept 9 bases outside the gene matches. The CDR3 is CASRPGQGLANYGYTF. The CDR3 nucleotides read TGTGCCAGCAGGCCCGGACAGGGTTTAGCTAACTATGGCTACACCTTC.